The 9 T cell receptor beta chains listed next were all sequenced from one sample in a study of blood T cell repertoires in COVID-19. The method was immunoSEQ multiplex PCR; TCRdb's version includes in-frame clones alone and lacks a portion of them. There are around 18,000 clones in the sample; 80% occur only once, and around 10% lies in the top ten. The sequencing input was peripheral blood. The receptors were sampled from a man older than 75 with acute or convalescent COVID-19.

V usage is TRBV5-1 and J usage is TRBJ2-5; D remains unclear. Trimming removed 4 bases at V and 1 base at J, with 11 bases between. This CDR3 spans 14 amino acids. The V gene's germline CDR1 is SGHRS and CDR2 YFSETQ. In nucleotides, the CDR3 is TGCGCCAGCAGCCTTGAGAATACCCAAGAGACCCAGTACTTC. Translated, it gives CASSLENTQETQYF.

The rearrangement joins TRBV6-2 or TRBV6-3 to TRBJ1-1; 11 bases map to TRBD1. J was trimmed by 0 bases and V by 4 bases; bases with no gene match: 4. The CDR3 extends over 16 amino acids. The germline CDR1 and CDR2 sequences are MNHEY and SVGEGT. CDR3 residues: CASSSGQGAMNTEAFF. The CDR3 DNA is TGTGCCAGCAGTTCCGGACAGGGGGCGATGAACACTGAAGCTTTCTTT.

The V call is TRBV18, the J call TRBJ2-7; the D gene is possibly TRBD1 (6 bases). Trimming cost V 1 base and J 3 bases, with 16 bases left between them. The CDR3 has 16 residues. Germline V gene lookup returns CDR1 KGHSH and CDR2 LQKENI. CDR3 in DNA: TGTGCCAGCTCACCACGTGCAGGGGCGCAAGTCTACGAGCAGTACTTC. Protein: CASSPRAGAQVYEQYF.

J is TRBJ1-5 and V is TRBV6-2 or TRBV6-3; D is uncertain. The ends were cut back, 2 bases at V and 1 base at J, with 9 bases in the middle. Germline V CDR1 and CDR2: MNHEY, SVGEGT. The CDR3 runs to 15 residues. The CDR3 nucleotides are TGTGCCAGCAGTTACGTACAGAAGAGCAATCAGCCCCAGCATTTT. It yields the protein CASSYVQKSNQPQHF.

The chain links TRBV6-5 to TRBJ1-4; possible D gene TRBD1, 6 bases. This CDR3 is built from 15 residues. Germline V gene lookup returns CDR1 MNHEY and CDR2 SVGAGI. Trimming cost V 6 bases and J 3 bases, with 14 bases left between them. Written as DNA, the CDR3 is TGTGCCAGCAGCGATTTGGGGGCGGCTAATGAAAAACTGTTTTTT. This sequence encodes CASSDLGAANEKLFF.

This chain joins TRBV2 and TRBJ2-2; D possibly corresponds to TRBD1 (6 bases). Germline values: CDR1 SNHLY, CDR2 FYNNEI. The CDR3 spans 14 residues. V was pared by 8 bases and J by 4 bases, with 14 bases between. CDR3 nucleotide sequence: TGTGCCAGCGGATACAGGGAGAGCACCGGGGAGCTGTTTTTT. Encoded protein: CASGYRESTGELFF.

The chain carries TRBV5-1 and TRBJ1-5; maybe TRBD1 (6 bases). V gave up 4 bases and J gave up 4 bases, with 15 bases separating them. This CDR3 region has 15 residues. Per germline, CDR1 SGHRS and CDR2 YFSETQ. This chain's CDR3 is CASSEAGAENQPQHF. The CDR3 DNA follows: TGCGCCAGCAGCGAGGCGGGGGCGGAGAATCAGCCCCAGCATTTT.

CDR3 loop: CASSLTFGETQYF. The CDR3 bases are TGTGCCAGCAGCTTAACGTTCGGGGAGACCCAGTACTTC. J is TRBJ2-5 and V is TRBV7-3; no clear D gene. The V end was cut by 0 bases, the J end by 5 bases, with 7 bases between. CDR1 and CDR2 (germline): SGHTA, FQGTGA. There are 13 residues in the CDR3.

DNA for the CDR3: TGTGCCAGCAGTTACGAAGGGAGGTCCTATGGCTACACCTTC. Translated, it gives CASSYEGRSYGYTF. The chain joins TRBV6-5 to TRBJ1-2, with D uncertain. CDR3 size: 14 residues. Germline CDR1 reads MNHEY; CDR2 reads SVGAGI. V lost 2 bases and J 4 bases, leaving 11 bases between the germline ends.